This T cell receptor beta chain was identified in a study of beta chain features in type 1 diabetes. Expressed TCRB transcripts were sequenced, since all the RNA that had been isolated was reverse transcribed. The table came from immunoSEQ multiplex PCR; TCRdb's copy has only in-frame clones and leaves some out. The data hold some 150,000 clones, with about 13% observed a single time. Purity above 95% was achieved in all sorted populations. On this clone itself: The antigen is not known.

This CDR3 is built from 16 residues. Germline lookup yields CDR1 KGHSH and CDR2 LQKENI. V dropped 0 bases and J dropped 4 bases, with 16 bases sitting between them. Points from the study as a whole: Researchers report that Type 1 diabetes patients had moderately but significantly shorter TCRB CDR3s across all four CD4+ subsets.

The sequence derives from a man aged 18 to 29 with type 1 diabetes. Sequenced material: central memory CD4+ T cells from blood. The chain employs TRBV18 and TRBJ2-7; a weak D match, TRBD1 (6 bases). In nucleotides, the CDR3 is TGTGCCAGCTCACCACCCTGGCAGGGGACCGCTTACGAGCAGTACTTC. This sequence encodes CASSPPWQGTAYEQYF.